This T cell receptor (beta chain) is drawn from a study of preoperative IRX-2 immunotherapy in early breast cancer. CDR1 is SGHNT and CDR2 is YENEEA in the germline V gene. Trimming shortened V by 2 bases and J by 6 bases, and 19 bases separated the two germline ends. The CDR3 consists of 17 residues. Treatment given: preoperative locoregional IRX-2 cytokine immunotherapy. Samples came from a phase Ib trial of preoperative locoregional IRX-2 cytokine immunotherapy. Measured with immunoSEQ multiplex PCR; TCRdb has only the in-frame clones, and not every one. This repertoire shows 95,000 to 100,000 clones, around 86% found once; its top ten account for roughly 1.9%.

Source: tumor tissue, taken after IRX-2 immunotherapy. The chain has TRBV11-3 and TRBJ2-2; D not resolved. The TCR originated in a human donor with breast cancer. CDR3 residues: CASSLSLGSTWAGELFF. For the CDR3, the DNA is TGTGCCAGCAGCTTAAGTCTAGGAAGCACCTGGGCCGGGGAGCTGTTTTTT. Supplemented by reference TRBV11-3 and TRBJ2-2, the full variable domain reads EAGVVQSPRYKIIEKKQPVAFWCNPISGHNTLYWYLQNLGQGPELLIRYENEEAVDDSQLPKDRFSAERLKGVDSTLKIQPAELGDSAVYLCASSLSLGSTWAGELFFGEGSRLTVL.